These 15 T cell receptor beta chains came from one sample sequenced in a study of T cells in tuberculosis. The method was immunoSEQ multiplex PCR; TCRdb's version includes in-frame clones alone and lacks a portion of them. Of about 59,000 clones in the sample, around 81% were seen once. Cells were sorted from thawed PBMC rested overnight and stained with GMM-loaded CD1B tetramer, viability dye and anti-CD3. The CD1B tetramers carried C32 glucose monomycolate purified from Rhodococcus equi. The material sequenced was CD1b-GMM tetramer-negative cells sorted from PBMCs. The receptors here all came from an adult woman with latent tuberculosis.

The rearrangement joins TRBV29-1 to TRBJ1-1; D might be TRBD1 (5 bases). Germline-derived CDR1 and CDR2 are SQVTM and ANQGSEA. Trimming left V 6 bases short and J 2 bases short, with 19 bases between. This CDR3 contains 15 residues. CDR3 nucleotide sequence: TGCAGCGTAAGGCTGGATGGGACTCAAAACACTGAAGCTTTCTTT. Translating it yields CSVRLDGTQNTEAFF.

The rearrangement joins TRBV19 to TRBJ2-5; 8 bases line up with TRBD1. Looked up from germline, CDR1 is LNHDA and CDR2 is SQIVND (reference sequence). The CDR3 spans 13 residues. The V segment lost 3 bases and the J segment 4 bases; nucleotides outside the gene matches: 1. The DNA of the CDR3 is TGTGCCAGTAGTATTCAGGGGGCAGAGACCCAGTACTTC. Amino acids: CASSIQGAETQYF.

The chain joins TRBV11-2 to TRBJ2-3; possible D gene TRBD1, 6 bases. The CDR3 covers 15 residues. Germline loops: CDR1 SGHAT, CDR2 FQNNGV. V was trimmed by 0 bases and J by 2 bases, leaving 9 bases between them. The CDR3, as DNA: TGTGCCAGCAGCTTAGAGGGGGCCGCCACAGATACGCAGTATTTT. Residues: CASSLEGAATDTQYF. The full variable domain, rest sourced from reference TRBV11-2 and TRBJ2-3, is EAGVAQSPRYKIIEKRQSVAFWCNPISGHATLYWYQQILGQGPKLLIQFQNNGVVDDSQLPKDRFSAERLKGVDSTLKIQPAKLEDSAVYLCASSLEGAATDTQYFGPGTRLTVL.

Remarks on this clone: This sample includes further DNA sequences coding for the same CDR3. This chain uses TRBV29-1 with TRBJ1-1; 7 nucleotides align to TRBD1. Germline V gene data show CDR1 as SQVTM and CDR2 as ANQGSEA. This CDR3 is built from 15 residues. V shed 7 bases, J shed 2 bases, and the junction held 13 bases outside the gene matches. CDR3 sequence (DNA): TGCAGCGCCAGACAGGGCTTACTCGAAAACACTGAAGCTTTCTTT. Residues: CSARQGLLENTEAFF.

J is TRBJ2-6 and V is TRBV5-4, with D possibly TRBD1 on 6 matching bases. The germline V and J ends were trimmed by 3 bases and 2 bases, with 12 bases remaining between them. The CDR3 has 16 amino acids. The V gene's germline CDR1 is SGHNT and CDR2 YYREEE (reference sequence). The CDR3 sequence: CASSSGHSPGANVLTF. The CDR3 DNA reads TGTGCCAGCAGCTCGGGACACTCGCCTGGGGCCAACGTCCTGACTTTC.

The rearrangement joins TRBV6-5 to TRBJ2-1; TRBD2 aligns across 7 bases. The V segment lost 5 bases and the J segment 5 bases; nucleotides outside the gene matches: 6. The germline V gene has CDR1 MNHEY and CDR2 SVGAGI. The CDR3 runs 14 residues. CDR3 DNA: TGTGCCAGCAGTCCCTTGCGGGAGAACAATGAGCAGTTCTTC. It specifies CASSPLRENNEQFF.

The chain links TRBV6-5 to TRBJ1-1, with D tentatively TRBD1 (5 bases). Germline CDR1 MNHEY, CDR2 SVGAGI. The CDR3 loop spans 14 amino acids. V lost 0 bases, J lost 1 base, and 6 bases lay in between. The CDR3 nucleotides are TGTGCCAGCAGTTACTCGGGGGGGAACACTGAAGCTTTCTTT. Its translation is CASSYSGGNTEAFF.

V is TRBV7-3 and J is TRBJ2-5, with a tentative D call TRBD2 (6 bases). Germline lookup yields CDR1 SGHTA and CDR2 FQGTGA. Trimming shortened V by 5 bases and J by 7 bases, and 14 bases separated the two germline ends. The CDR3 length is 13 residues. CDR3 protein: CASSAGTQRTQYF. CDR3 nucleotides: TGTGCCAGCAGCGCTGGGACTCAACGGACCCAGTACTTC.

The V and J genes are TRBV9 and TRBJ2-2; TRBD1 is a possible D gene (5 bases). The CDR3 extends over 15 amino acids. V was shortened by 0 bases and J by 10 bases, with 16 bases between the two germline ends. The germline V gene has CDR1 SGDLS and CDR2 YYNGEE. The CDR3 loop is CASSVGAGSSEELFF. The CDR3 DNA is TGTGCCAGCAGCGTAGGGGCAGGGTCCAGTGAGGAGCTGTTTTTT.

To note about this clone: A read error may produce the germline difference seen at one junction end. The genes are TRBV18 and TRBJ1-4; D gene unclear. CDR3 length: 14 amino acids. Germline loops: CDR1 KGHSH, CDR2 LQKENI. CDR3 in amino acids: CASSLTSTNEKLFF. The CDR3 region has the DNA TGTGCCAGCTCACTGACATCAACGAATGAAAAACTGTTTTTT.

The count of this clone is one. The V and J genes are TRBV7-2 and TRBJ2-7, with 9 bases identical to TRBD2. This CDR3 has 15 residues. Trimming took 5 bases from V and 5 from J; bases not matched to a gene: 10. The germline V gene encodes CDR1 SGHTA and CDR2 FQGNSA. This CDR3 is CASSVPGLATHEQYF. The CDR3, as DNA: TGTGCCAGCAGCGTACCGGGACTAGCTACCCACGAGCAGTACTTC.

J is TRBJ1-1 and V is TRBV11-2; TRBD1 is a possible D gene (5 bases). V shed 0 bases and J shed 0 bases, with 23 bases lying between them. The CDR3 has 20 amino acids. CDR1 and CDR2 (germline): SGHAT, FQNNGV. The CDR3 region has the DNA TGTGCCAGCAGCTTAGATTCCAGGACACACGCAGTTCCCGTGAACACTGAAGCTTTCTTT. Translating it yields CASSLDSRTHAVPVNTEAFF.

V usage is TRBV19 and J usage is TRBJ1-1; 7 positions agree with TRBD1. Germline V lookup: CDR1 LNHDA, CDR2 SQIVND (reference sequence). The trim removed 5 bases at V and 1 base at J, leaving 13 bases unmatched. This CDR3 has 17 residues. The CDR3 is CASSLPGQTLGNTEAFF. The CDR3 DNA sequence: TGTGCCAGTAGTCTTCCGGGACAGACGCTGGGGAACACTGAAGCTTTCTTT.

The CDR3 spells CASSLELAGVGEQYF. CDR3 bases: TGCGCCAGCAGCTTGGAACTAGCGGGAGTCGGCGAGCAGTACTTC. The rearrangement uses TRBV5-1 and TRBJ2-7, with 11 bases fitting TRBD2. From germline, CDR1 is SGHRS and CDR2 YFSETQ. V lost 0 bases, J lost 6 bases, and 5 bases stayed unmatched. The CDR3 loop spans 15 amino acids.

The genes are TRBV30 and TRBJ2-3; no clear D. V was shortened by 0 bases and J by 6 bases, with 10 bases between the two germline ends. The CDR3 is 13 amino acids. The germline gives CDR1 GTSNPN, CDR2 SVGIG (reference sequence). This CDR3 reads CAWSVRRWDTQYF. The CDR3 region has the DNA TGTGCCTGGAGTGTACGCAGATGGGATACGCAGTATTTT.